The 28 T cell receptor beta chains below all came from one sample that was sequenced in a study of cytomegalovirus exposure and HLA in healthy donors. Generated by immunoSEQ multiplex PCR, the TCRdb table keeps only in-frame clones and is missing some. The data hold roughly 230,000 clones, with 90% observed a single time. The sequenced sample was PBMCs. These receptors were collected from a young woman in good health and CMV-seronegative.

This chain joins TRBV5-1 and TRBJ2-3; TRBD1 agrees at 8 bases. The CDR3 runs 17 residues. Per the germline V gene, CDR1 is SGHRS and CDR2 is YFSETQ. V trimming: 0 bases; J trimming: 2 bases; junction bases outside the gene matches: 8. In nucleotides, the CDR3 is TGCGCCAGCAGCTTGGACCGCTGGGACAGGATCACAGATACGCAGTATTTT. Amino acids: CASSLDRWDRITDTQYF.

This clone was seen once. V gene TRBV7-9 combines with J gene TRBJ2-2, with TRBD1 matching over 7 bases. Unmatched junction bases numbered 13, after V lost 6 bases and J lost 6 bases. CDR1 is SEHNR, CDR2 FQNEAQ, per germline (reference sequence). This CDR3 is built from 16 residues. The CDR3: CASSTGQGVAAGELFF. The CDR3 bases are TGTGCCAGCAGTACAGGCCAGGGGGTAGCCGCCGGGGAGCTGTTTTTT.

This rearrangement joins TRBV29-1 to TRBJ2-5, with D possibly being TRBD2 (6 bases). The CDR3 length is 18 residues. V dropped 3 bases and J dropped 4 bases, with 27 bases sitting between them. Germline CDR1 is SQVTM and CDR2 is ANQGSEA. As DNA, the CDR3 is TGCAGCGTTGACGGATTGGGTCTAGCGAGGGCTGGCGGAGAGACCCAGTACTTC. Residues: CSVDGLGLARAGGETQYF.

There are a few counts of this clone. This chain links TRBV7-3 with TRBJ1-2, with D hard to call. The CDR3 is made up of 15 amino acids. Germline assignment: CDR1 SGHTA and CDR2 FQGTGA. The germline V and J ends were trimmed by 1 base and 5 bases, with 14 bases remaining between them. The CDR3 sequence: CASSLKAGSPYGYTF. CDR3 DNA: TGTGCCAGCAGCTTAAAGGCGGGCAGTCCGTATGGCTACACCTTC. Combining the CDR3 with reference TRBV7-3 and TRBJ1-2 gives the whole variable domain GAGVSQTPSNKVTEKGKYVELRCDPISGHTALYWYRQSLGQGPEFLIYFQGTGAADDSGLPNDRFFAVRPEGSVSTLKIQRTERGDSAVYLCASSLKAGSPYGYTFGSGTRLTVV.

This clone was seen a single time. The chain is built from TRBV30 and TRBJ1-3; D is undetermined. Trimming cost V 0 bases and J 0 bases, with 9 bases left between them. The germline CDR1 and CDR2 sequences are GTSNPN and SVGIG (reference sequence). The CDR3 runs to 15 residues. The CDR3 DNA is TGTGCCTGGAGTGTAGGGTCAATCTCTGGAAACACCATATATTTT. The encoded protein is CAWSVGSISGNTIYF.

CDR3 in amino acids: CASSHFRGQGIREQYF. The DNA of the CDR3 is TGTGCCAGCAGTCACTTTCGGGGACAGGGGATTCGCGAGCAGTACTTC. The chain combines TRBV27 with TRBJ2-7; 10 positions match TRBD1. Trimming cost V 5 bases and J 6 bases; bases outside gene matches: 13. Germline CDR1 reads MNHEY; CDR2 reads SMNVEV (reference sequence). The CDR3 consists of 16 residues.

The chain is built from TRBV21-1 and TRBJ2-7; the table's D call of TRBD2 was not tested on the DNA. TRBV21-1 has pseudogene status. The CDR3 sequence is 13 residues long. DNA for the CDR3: TGTGCCAGCAGCAAACAGACTAGCGGCGAGCAGTACTTC. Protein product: CASSKQTSGEQYF.

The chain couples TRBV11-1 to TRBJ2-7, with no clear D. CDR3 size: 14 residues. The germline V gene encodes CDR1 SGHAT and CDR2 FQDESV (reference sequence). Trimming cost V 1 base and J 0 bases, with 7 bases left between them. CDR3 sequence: CASSLGFSSYEQYF. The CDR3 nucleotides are TGTGCCAGCAGCTTAGGGTTTAGCTCCTACGAGCAGTACTTC. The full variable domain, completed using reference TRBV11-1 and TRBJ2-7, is EAEVAQSPRYKITEKSQAVAFWCDPISGHATLYWYRQILGQGPELLVQFQDESVVDDSQLPKDRFSAERLKGVDSTLKIQPAELGDSAMYLCASSLGFSSYEQYFGPGTRLTVT.

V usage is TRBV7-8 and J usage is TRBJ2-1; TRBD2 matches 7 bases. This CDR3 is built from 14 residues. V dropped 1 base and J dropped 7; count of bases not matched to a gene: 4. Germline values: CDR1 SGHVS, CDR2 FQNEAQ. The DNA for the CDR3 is TGTGCCAGCAGCTTAGAGGGAGGGCCGAATGAGCAGTTCTTC. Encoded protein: CASSLEGGPNEQFF.

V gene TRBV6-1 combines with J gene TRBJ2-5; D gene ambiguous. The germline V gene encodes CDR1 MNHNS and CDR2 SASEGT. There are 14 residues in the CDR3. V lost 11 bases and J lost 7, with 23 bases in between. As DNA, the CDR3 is TGTGCCCTTAGGTTCCAGCGTGGGTACGGGACCCAGTACTTC. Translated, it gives CALRFQRGYGTQYF.

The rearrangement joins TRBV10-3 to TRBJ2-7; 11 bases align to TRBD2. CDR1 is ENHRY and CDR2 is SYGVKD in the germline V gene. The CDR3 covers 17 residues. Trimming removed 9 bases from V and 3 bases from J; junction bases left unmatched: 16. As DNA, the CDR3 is TGTGCCATTTCCGGGACTAGCGGAACCCAAAGGAGCTACGAGCAGTACTTC. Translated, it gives CAISGTSGTQRSYEQYF.

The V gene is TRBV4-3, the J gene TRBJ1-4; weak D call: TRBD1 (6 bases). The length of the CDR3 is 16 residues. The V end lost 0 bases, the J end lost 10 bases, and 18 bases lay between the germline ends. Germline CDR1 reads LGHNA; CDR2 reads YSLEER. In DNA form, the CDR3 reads TGCGCCAGCAGCCAAGATTCCCCAGGGGTGGGGGGAAAACTGTTTTTT. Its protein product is CASSQDSPGVGGKLFF.

CDR3 sequence reads: CASSRLGWGTYGYTF. CDR3 DNA sequence: TGTGCCAGCAGCAGACTAGGGTGGGGGACCTATGGCTACACCTTC. The chain employs TRBV9 and TRBJ1-2, with D perhaps TRBD1 (5 bases). Deletions cut 4 bases from V and 4 bases from J, with 17 bases between. In germline, CDR1 is SGDLS, CDR2 YYNGEE. This CDR3 comprises 15 residues.

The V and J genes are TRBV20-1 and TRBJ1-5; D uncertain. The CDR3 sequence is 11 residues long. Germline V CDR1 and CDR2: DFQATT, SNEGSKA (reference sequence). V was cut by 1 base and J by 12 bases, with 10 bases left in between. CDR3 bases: TGCAGTGCTAGAGGGACTGAAGGCCAGCATTTT. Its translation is CSARGTEGQHF.

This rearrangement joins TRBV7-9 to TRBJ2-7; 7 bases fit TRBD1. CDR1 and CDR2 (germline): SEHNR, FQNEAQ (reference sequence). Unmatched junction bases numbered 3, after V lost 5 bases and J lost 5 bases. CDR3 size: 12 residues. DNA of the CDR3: TGTGCCAGCAGCCAAACAGGGGACGAGCAGTACTTC. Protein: CASSQTGDEQYF.

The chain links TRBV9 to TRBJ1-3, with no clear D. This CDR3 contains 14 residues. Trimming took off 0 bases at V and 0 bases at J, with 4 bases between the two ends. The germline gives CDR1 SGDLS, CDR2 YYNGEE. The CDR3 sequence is CASSVGSSGNTIYF. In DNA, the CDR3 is TGTGCCAGCAGCGTAGGGAGCTCTGGAAACACCATATATTTT. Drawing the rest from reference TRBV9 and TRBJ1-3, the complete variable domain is DSGVTQTPKHLITATGQRVTLRCSPRSGDLSVYWYQQSLDQGLQFLIQYYNGEERAKGNILERFSAQQFPDLHSELNLSSLELGDSALYFCASSVGSSGNTIYFGEGSWLTVV.

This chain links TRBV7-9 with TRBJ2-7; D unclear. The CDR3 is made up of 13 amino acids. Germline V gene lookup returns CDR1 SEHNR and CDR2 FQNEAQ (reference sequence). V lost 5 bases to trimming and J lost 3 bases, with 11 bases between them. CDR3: CASSARSSYEQYF. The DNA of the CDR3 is TGTGCCAGCAGCGCAAGGTCCAGCTACGAGCAGTACTTC.

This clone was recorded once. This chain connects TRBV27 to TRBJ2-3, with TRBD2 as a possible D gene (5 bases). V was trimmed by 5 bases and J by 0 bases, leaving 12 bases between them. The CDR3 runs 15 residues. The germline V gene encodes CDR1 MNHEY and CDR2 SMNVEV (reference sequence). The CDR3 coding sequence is TGTGCCAGCAGTGGGCTAGCTGTAAGCACAGATACGCAGTATTTT. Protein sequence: CASSGLAVSTDTQYF.

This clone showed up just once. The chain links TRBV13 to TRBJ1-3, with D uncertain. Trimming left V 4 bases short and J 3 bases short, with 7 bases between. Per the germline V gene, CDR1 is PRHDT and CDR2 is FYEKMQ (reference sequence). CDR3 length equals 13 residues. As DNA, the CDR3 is TGTGCCAGCAGCTCTTTGGGTGGAAACACCATATATTTT. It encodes CASSSLGGNTIYF. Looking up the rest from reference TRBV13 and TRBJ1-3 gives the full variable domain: AAGVIQSPRHLIKEKRETATLKCYPIPRHDTVYWYQQGPGQDPQFLISFYEKMQSDKGSIPDRFSAQQFSDYHSELNMSSLELGDSALYFCASSSLGGNTIYFGEGSWLTVV.

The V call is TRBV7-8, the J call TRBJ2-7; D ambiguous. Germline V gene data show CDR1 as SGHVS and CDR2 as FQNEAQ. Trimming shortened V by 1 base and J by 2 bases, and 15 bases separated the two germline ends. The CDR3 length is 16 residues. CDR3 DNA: TGTGCCAGCAGCTTAGATCAGTCCCTCTTTCCCTACGAGCAGTACTTC. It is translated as CASSLDQSLFPYEQYF.

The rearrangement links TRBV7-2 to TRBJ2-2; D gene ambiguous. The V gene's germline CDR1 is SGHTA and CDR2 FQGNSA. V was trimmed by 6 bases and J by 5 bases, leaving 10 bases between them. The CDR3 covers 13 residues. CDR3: CASRWSTTGELFF. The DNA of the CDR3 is TGTGCCAGCAGGTGGAGTACTACCGGGGAGCTGTTTTTT.

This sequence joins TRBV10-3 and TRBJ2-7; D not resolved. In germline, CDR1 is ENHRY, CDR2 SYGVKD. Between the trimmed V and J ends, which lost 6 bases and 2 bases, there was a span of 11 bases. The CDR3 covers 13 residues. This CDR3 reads CAIRTATTYEQYF. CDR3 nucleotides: TGTGCCATCAGAACGGCGACAACCTACGAGCAGTACTTC.

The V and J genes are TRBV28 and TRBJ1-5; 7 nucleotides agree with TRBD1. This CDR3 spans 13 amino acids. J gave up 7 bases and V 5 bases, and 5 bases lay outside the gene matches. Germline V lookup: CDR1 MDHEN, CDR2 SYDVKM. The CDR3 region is CASSRQGFQPQHF. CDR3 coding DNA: TGTGCCAGCAGTAGACAGGGATTCCAGCCCCAGCATTTT.

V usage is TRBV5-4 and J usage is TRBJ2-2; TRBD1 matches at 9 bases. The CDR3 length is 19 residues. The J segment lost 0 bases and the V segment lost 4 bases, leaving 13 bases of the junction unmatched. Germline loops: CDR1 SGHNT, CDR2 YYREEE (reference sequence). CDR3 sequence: CASSPSVDRGPTNTGELFF. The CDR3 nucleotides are TGTGCCAGCAGCCCGTCGGTGGACAGGGGACCGACGAACACCGGGGAGCTGTTTTTT.

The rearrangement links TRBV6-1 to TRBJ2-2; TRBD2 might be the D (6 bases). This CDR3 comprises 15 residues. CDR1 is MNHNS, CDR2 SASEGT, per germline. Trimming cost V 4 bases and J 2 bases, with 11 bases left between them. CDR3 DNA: TGTGCCAGCAGTGGGGCAGGGACTAACACCGGGGAGCTGTTTTTT. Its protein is CASSGAGTNTGELFF.

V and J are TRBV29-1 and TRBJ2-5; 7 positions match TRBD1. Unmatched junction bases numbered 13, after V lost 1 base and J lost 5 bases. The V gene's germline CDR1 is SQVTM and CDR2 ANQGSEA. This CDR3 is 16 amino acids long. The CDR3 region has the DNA TGCAGCGTTGAAGGCTTGGTGGGACAGTATTCGGAGACCCAGTACTTC. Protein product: CSVEGLVGQYSETQYF.

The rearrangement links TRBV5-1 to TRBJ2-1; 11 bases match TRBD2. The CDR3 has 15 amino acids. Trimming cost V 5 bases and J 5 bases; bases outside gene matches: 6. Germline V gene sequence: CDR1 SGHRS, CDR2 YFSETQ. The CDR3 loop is CASSSSGRSDNEQFF. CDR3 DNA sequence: TGCGCCAGCAGTTCTAGCGGGAGGAGCGACAATGAGCAGTTCTTC.

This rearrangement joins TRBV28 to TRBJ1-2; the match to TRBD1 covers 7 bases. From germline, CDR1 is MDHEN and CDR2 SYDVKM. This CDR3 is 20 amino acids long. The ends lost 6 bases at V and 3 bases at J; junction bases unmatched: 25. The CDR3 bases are TGTGCCAGCAGGCTCGTCGCTCGGGGGGTGCTAACAGGGGACGACTATGGCTACACCTTC. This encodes CASRLVARGVLTGDDYGYTF.